What follows describes a single TCR beta chain. What it binds is not known. The junction differs from germline at one of its ends, possibly a read error. Germline V CDR1 and CDR2: MNHNS, SASEGT. The CDR3 runs to 13 residues. This sample was taken from a study of T cells in localized non-small cell lung cancer. Study-wide points: Without multi-region sequencing, intratumor heterogeneity could not be excluded. Maximal T cell clonality occurred in uninvolved adjacent lung, with tumor ranking below it.

Profiled with immunoSEQ multiplex PCR; TCRdb holds only in-frame clones, not every one. Of about 11,000 clones listed, less than 30% were seen once; the top ten hold 5.2%. This receptor was taken from a man between 40 and 75 years old with stage I lung adenocarcinoma. The sample in question was lung tumor tissue, obtained before any cancer treatment. The chain carries TRBV6-1 and TRBJ2-2; D uncertain. The CDR3 reads CAISEGSTGELFF. The DNA for the CDR3 is TGTGCCATCAGTGAAGGGTCCACCGGGGAGCTGTTTTTT.